The text below deals with one T cell receptor (beta chain). What it recognizes is unknown. This CDR3 has 15 amino acids. In germline, CDR1 is SGHNT, CDR2 YYREEE (reference sequence). V shed 6 bases and J 4 bases; nucleotides not matched to a gene: 11. The record originates from a study of OX40 agonist ivuxolimab in advanced cancers. Study-level results: At 0.1 to 3.0 mg/kg, clonal expansion of CD4+ and CD8+ blood T cells had occurred by week 6.

Repertoires were generated with immunoSEQ multiplex PCR, while TCRdb's copy carries only in-frame clones and drops some. The sample carries more than 50,000 clones, approximately 86% recorded once. The chain carries TRBV5-4 and TRBJ2-5; 8 nucleotides match TRBD1. Material: CD4+ or CD8+ T cells sorted from blood, obtained in a trial of the OX40 agonist ivuxolimab. The TCR comes from an adult with an advanced solid tumor such as melanoma, head and neck, liver or kidney cancer. CDR3 residues: CASTREQGARETQYF. In nucleotides, the CDR3 is TGTGCCAGCACCCGGGAGCAGGGGGCGCGAGAGACCCAGTACTTC. Full variable domain (remainder filled in from reference TRBV5-4 and TRBJ2-5): ETGVTQSPTHLIKTRGQQVTLRCSSQSGHNTVSWYQQALGQGPQFIFQYYREEENGRGNFPPRFSGLQFPNYSSELNVNALELDDSALYLCASTREQGARETQYFGPGTRLLVL.